This T cell receptor beta chain was documented in a study of post-analysis software for immune sequencing data. The study, taken as a whole, reports: Controls' normalized Chao1 diversity significantly exceeded that of multiple sclerosis patients. Higher frequency in patients than in controls was seen for a handful of TRBV segments, with TRBV5-6, TRBV5-1 and TRBV20-1 among them.

The CDR3 spans 14 residues. V was clipped by 3 bases and J by 2 bases; unmatched bases: 6. The germline gives CDR1 SQVTM, CDR2 ANQGSEA. Unique molecular identifiers tagged the TCR beta cDNA libraries. TCRdb recomputed calls from the PCR reads with MiXCR, one row per CDR3 protein. The sample shows more than 350,000 distinct CDR3 sequences, roughly 40% of them seen only once. This clonotype was observed a handful of times. The antigen is not known. Sequenced material: blood. The TCR was taken from a girl aged 2 to 10 with multiple sclerosis. The genes are TRBV29-1 and TRBJ2-7, with TRBD1 identical over 8 bases. CDR3 amino acids: CSVEGDRTAYEQYF. Written as DNA, the CDR3 is TGCAGCGTTGAGGGGGACAGGACTGCCTACGAGCAGTACTTC.